This entry describes one TCR beta chain. Its antigen is still unknown. This sample stems from a study of cytomegalovirus exposure and HLA in healthy donors. About the research overall: In a later analysis, the 120 or so validation repertoires were reported to have used the same platform as the 650 to 800 first-cohort repertoires. Study results and limitations: Rarity held for most TCR sequences, but there were some public TCRs that occurred in many donors. The authors confirmed in vitro that a few CMV-associated chains were specific for CMV antigens.

Profiling relied on immunoSEQ multiplex PCR, and the TCRdb table lists in-frame clones only, not all of them. The data show about 110,000 clones, 88% seen once. The TCR was taken from a woman between 18 and 29 years old in good health and CMV-seropositive. Sequencing was done on a sample of PBMCs.

CDR3 in DNA: TGTGCCAGCAGCTTACAAAGCGGGCCAACGGTTGGGCGAGGGAATGAGCAGTTCTTC. Translation: CASSLQSGPTVGRGNEQFF. The V call is TRBV7-2, the J call TRBJ2-1; D possibly corresponds to TRBD2 (6 bases). Germline assignment: CDR1 SGHTA and CDR2 FQGNSA. Trimming left V 2 bases short and J 7 bases short, with 27 bases between. The CDR3 is made up of 19 amino acids. Variable domain in full (rest from reference TRBV7-2 and TRBJ2-1): GAGVSQSPSNKVTEKGKDVELRCDPISGHTALYWYRQSLGQGLEFLIYFQGNSAPDKSGLPSDRFSAERTGGSVSTLTIQRTQQEDSAVYLCASSLQSGPTVGRGNEQFFGPGTRLTVL.